A single sample is the source of the 13 T cell receptor beta chains below, sequenced in a study of shared clonotypes between healthy human individuals. Sequenced by immunoSEQ multiplex PCR; TCRdb stores in-frame clones only, minus some. The table lists under 1 million clones, 80% to 95% of them singletons. The naive CD8 population came from CD45RO-negative cells selected for CCR7, without terminally differentiated effector memory CD45RA+ cells. Sequencing input: naive CD8+ T cells sorted from blood. These receptors were taken from a man aged 25 to 40 in good health.

The chain carries TRBV19 and TRBJ2-7; weak D call: TRBD1 (5 bases). CDR3 length: 15 residues. Trimming pared 4 bases from V and 0 bases from J, leaving 13 bases between. Germline V gene sequence: CDR1 LNHDA, CDR2 SQIVND (reference sequence). CDR3 sequence reads: CASSTFEGASYEQYF. CDR3 in DNA: TGTGCCAGTAGTACCTTCGAAGGGGCCTCCTACGAGCAGTACTTC.

The chain recombines TRBV5-1 with TRBJ2-7; 9 bases align to TRBD1. Germline CDR1 SGHRS, CDR2 YFSETQ. This CDR3 has 16 residues. V lost 4 bases and J lost 2; bases outside the gene matches: 10. In DNA, the CDR3 is TGCGCCAGCAGCCCGGCGATGAGACAGGGGGCCTACGAGCAGTACTTC. Translation gives CASSPAMRQGAYEQYF. The whole variable domain, remainder taken from reference TRBV5-1 and TRBJ2-7, is KAGVTQTPRYLIKTRGQQVTLSCSPISGHRSVSWYQQTPGQGLQFLFEYFSETQRNKGNFPGRFSGRQFSNSRSEMNVSTLELGDSALYLCASSPAMRQGAYEQYFGPGTRLTVT.

This rearrangement joins TRBV29-1 to TRBJ2-1; D is unresolved. The CDR3 consists of 13 residues. Trimming shortened V by 1 base and J by 8 bases, and 12 bases separated the two germline ends. CDR1 is SQVTM, CDR2 ANQGSEA, per germline. CDR3 coding DNA: TGCAGCGTTGAAGGAGGCGTGGGCCATGAGCAGTTCTTC. Translated: CSVEGGVGHEQFF.

J is TRBJ1-1 and V is TRBV9, with unresolved D. The length of the CDR3 is 15 residues. V was cut by 1 base and J by 5 bases, with 15 bases left in between. The V gene's germline CDR1 is SGDLS and CDR2 YYNGEE. The CDR3, as DNA: TGTGCCAGCAGCGTACCCGACCCGGGAATGACTGAAGCTTTCTTT. Translated, it gives CASSVPDPGMTEAFF.

V and J are TRBV7-9 and TRBJ1-1; D is ambiguous. Trimming shortened V by 2 bases and J by 12 bases, and 16 bases separated the two germline ends. This CDR3 contains 13 residues. Germline CDR1 SEHNR, CDR2 FQNEAQ (reference sequence). This CDR3 is CASSLRSGLGTFF. DNA for the CDR3: TGTGCCAGCAGCTTAAGGAGTGGGCTAGGGACTTTCTTT.

This clone was recorded once. The genes are TRBV5-4 and TRBJ1-1; D call uncertain. Trimming stripped 2 bases from V and 5 bases from J, with 4 bases between. The CDR3 loop spans 11 amino acids. Germline-derived CDR1 and CDR2 are SGHNT and YYREEE (reference sequence). CDR3 loop: CASSLRTEAFF. The CDR3 nucleotides are TGTGCCAGCAGCTTAAGAACTGAAGCTTTCTTT.

The chain uses TRBV18 and TRBJ2-2; TRBD2 agrees at 7 bases. The CDR3 runs 15 residues. Looked up from germline, CDR1 is KGHSH and CDR2 is LQKENI. The junction had 3 bases not matched to a gene; V was cut back by 2 bases and J by 3 bases. CDR3 in amino acids: CASSPKAGDTGELFF. The CDR3 coding sequence is TGTGCCAGCTCACCAAAGGCGGGAGACACCGGGGAGCTGTTTTTT.

The chain couples TRBV11-2 to TRBJ2-2; no clear D. V lost 0 bases and J lost 5, with 13 bases in between. Per the germline V gene, CDR1 is SGHAT and CDR2 is FQNNGV. The CDR3 covers 16 residues. This CDR3 is CASSLELGWETGELFF. CDR3 sequence (DNA): TGTGCCAGCAGCTTAGAGCTGGGATGGGAAACCGGGGAGCTGTTTTTT.

The chain uses TRBV12-5 and TRBJ2-1; no reliable D call. This CDR3 has 11 amino acids. The germline gives CDR1 LGHNT, CDR2 FRNRAP. The CDR3 region has the DNA TGTGCAAGTACGGCCTACAATGAGCAGTTCTTC. Its translation is CASTAYNEQFF. The full variable domain, rest sourced from reference TRBV12-5 and TRBJ2-1, is DARVTQTPRHKVTEMGQEVTMRCQPILGHNTVFWYRQTMMQGLELLAYFRNRAPLDDSGMPKDRFSAEMPDATLATLKIQPSEPRDSAVYFCASTAYNEQFFGPGTRLTVL.

This clone is a singleton in its sample. This chain connects TRBV10-3 to TRBJ2-1; 7 bases are shared with TRBD1. Trimming at V came to 10 bases and at J to 7 bases, leaving 4 bases not matched to a gene. There are 11 residues in the CDR3. Germline loops: CDR1 ENHRY, CDR2 SYGVKD. The CDR3, as DNA: TGTGCCACAACAGGGGATAATGAGCAGTTCTTC. Encoded protein: CATTGDNEQFF.

The chain recombines TRBV11-2 with TRBJ2-7; 7 nucleotides match TRBD2. CDR3 length equals 15 residues. The germline V gene has CDR1 SGHAT and CDR2 FQNNGV. V gave up 5 bases and J gave up 0 bases; unmatched junction bases: 7. Written as DNA, the CDR3 is TGTGCCAGCAGCCCACCTAGCGGAAGCTCCTACGAGCAGTACTTC. Its translation is CASSPPSGSSYEQYF.

V is TRBV9 and J is TRBJ1-1; tentatively, D is TRBD1 (6 bases). Germline V CDR1 and CDR2: SGDLS, YYNGEE. The CDR3 extends over 15 amino acids. V lost 0 bases, J lost 0 bases, and 9 bases lay in between. CDR3 in amino acids: CASSVAGAVNTEAFF. The CDR3 DNA follows: TGTGCCAGCAGCGTAGCAGGGGCCGTGAACACTGAAGCTTTCTTT.

This chain joins TRBV29-1 and TRBJ1-2; D is ambiguous. Germline CDR1 reads SQVTM; CDR2 reads ANQGSEA. With 3 bases removed from V and 1 base from J, the gap between germline ends came to 15 bases. CDR3 length: 15 residues. The CDR3 reads CSVEPHDTFNYGYTF. The DNA of the CDR3 is TGCAGCGTTGAGCCCCACGACACTTTTAACTATGGCTACACCTTC. Combining the CDR3 with reference TRBV29-1 and TRBJ1-2 gives the whole variable domain SAVISQKPSRDICQRGTSLTIQCQVDSQVTMMFWYRQQPGQSLTLIATANQGSEATYESGFVIDKFPISRPNLTFSTLTVSNMSPEDSSIYLCSVEPHDTFNYGYTFGSGTRLTVV.